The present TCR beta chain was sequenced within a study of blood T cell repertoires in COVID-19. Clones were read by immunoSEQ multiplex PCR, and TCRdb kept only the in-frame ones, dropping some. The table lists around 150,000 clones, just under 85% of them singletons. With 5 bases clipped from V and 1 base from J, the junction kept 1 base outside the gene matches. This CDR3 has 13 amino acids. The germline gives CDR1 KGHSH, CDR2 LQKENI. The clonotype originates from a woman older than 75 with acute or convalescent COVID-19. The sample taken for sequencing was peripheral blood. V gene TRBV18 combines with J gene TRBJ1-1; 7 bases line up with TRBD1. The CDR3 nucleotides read TGTGCCAGCTCAAGGACAGGGAACACTGAAGCTTTCTTT. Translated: CASSRTGNTEAFF.